The clone carrying this T cell receptor beta chain was seen ten or more times. The data are from a study of CD8 T cells in ankylosing spondylitis. Libraries of TCR beta came from quantitative 5'-RACE with molecular barcodes. TCRdb processed the 5' RACE reads anew with MiXCR; each CDR3 protein has one entry. The table has around 250,000 distinct CDR3 sequences, approximately 12% seen once; the top ten hold around 6.5%. Trimming pared 0 bases from V and 5 bases from J, leaving 20 bases between. The CDR3 totals 17 residues. Per the germline V gene, CDR1 is SGHRS and CDR2 is YFSETQ. The sequenced material came from blood, either unsorted or a sorted T cell fraction (not recorded which). The chain couples TRBV5-1 to TRBJ1-2, with D possibly TRBD1 on 5 matching bases. This sequence originates from a male donor with ankylosing spondylitis or in good health (not recorded which). The CDR3 reads CASSLGRGSTRNYGYTF. The CDR3 bases are TGCGCCAGCAGCTTGGGGAGGGGCTCAACCCGCAATTATGGCTACACCTTC.